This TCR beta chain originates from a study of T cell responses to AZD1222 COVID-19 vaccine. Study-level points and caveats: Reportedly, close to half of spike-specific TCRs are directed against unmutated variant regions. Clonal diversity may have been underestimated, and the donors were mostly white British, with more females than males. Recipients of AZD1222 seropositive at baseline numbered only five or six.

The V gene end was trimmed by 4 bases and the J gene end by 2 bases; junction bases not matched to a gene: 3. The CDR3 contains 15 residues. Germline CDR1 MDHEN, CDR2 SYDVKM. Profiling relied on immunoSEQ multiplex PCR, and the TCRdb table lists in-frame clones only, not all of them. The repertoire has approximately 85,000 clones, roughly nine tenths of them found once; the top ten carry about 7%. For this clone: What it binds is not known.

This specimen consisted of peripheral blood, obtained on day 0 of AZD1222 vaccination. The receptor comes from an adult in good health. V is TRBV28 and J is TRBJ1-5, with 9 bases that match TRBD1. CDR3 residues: CASSSRDRGNQPQHF. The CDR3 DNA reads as TGTGCCAGCAGTTCTAGGGACAGGGGCAATCAGCCCCAGCATTTT. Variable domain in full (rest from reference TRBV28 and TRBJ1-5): DVKVTQSSRYLVKRTGEKVFLECVQDMDHENMFWYRQDPGLGLRLIYFSYDVKMKEKGDIPEGYSVSREKKERFSLILESASTNQTSMYLCASSSRDRGNQPQHFGDGTRLSIL.